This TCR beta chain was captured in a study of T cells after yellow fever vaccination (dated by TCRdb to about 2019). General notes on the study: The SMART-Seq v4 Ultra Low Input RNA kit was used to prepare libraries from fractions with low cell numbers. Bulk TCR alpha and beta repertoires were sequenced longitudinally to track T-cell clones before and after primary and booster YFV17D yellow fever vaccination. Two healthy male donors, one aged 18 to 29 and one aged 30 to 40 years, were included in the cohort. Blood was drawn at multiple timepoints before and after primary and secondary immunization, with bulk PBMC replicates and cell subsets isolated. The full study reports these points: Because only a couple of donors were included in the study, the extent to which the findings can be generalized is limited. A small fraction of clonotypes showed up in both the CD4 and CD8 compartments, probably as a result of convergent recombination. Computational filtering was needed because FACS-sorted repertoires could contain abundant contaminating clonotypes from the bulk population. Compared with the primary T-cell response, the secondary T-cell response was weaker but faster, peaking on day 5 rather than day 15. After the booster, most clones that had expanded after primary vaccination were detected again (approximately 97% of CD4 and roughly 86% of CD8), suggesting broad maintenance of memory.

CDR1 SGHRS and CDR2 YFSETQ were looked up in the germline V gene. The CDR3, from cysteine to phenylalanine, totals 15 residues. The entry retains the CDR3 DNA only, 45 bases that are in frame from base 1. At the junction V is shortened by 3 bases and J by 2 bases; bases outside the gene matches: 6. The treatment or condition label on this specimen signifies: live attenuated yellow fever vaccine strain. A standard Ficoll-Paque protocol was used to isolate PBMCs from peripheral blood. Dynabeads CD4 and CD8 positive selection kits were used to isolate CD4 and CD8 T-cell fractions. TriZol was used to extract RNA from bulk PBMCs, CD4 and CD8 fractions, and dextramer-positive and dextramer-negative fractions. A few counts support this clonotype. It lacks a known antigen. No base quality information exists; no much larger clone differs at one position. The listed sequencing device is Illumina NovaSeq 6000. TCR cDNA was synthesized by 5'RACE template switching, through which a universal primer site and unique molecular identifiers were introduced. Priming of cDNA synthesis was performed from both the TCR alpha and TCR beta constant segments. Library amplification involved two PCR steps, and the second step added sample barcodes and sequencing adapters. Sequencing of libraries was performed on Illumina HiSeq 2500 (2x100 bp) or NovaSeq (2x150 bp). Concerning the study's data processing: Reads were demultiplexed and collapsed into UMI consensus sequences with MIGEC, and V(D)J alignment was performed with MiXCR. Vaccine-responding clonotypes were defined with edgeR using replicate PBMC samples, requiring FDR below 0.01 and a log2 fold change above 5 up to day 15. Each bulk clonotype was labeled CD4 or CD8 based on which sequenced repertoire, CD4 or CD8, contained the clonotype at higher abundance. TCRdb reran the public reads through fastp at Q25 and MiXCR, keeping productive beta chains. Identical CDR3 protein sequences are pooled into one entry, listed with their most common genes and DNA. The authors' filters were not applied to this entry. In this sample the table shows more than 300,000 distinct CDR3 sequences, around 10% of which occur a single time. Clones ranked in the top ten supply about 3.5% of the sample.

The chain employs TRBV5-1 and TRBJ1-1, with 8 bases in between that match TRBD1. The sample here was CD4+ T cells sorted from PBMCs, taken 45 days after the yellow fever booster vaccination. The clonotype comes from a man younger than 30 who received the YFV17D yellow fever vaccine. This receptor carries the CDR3 CASSWRDRTNTEAFF. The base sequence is TGCGCCAGCAGCTGGAGGGACAGGACAAACACTGAAGCTTTCTTT.